The 23 T cell receptor beta chains listed next were all sequenced from one sample in a study of radiotherapy plus CTLA-4 blockade in lung cancer. Assay used: immunoSEQ multiplex PCR; TCRdb lists only in-frame clones, some missing. The data hold fewer than 150,000 clones, with nearly 80% observed a single time. Sequencing used peripheral blood, obtained from a patient treated with radiotherapy plus ipilimumab. Receptor source: a human donor with non-small cell lung cancer who had a partial response to radiotherapy plus ipilimumab.

The chain combines TRBV5-1 with TRBJ2-1; no clear D gene. This CDR3 region has 13 residues. Trimming took off 0 bases at V and 7 bases at J, with 8 bases between the two ends. Germline V lookup: CDR1 SGHRS, CDR2 YFSETQ. The CDR3 bases are TGCGCCAGCAGCTTGGACTGGTTGAATGAGCAGTTCTTC. Translated, it gives CASSLDWLNEQFF.

The genes are TRBV30 and TRBJ1-5, with D unresolved. The V and J ends lost 0 bases and 7 bases respectively, with 22 bases between them. This CDR3 comprises 17 residues. CDR1 and CDR2 (germline): GTSNPN, SVGIG (reference sequence). The CDR3: CAWSVDLAVSEGQPQHF. As DNA, the CDR3 is TGTGCCTGGAGTGTAGACCTCGCTGTCAGCGAGGGACAGCCCCAGCATTTT.

This clone was counted a few times. The genes are TRBV11-2 and TRBJ2-5; the match to TRBD1 covers 9 bases. The last part of the DNA fits TRBJ2-7 better; the J call may be wrong. Germline assignment: CDR1 SGHAT and CDR2 FQNNGV. This CDR3 has 13 residues. In DNA form, the CDR3 reads TGTGCCAGCAGCTGGACAGGGGACGACGAGCAGTACTTC. Residues: CASSWTGDDEQYF.

The gene calls are TRBV5-1 and TRBJ1-2; D unresolved. The CDR3 extends over 13 amino acids. Per the germline V gene, CDR1 is SGHRS and CDR2 is YFSETQ. V lost 5 bases, J lost 4 bases, and 12 bases lay in between. For the CDR3, the DNA is TGCGCCAGCAGACCTGGACTCCTCTATGGCTACACCTTC. This translates into CASRPGLLYGYTF.

V is TRBV15 and J is TRBJ1-1; D not resolved. The CDR3 totals 14 residues. The germline gives CDR1 LNHNV, CDR2 YYDKDF (reference sequence). The V and J ends lost 0 bases and 0 bases respectively, with 5 bases between them. The DNA of the CDR3 is TGTGCCACCAGCAGAGATCTATTGAACACTGAAGCTTTCTTT. Amino acids: CATSRDLLNTEAFF.

CDR3 coding DNA: TGTGCCAGCAGGGGGGCACTAATTCAAGAGACCCAGTACTTC. Translating gives CASRGALIQETQYF. J is TRBJ2-5 and V is TRBV28; TRBD1 is a possible D gene (6 bases). Germline lookup yields CDR1 MDHEN and CDR2 SYDVKM. V was pared by 6 bases and J by 2 bases, with 13 bases between. The CDR3 totals 14 residues.

The rearrangement uses TRBV5-1 and TRBJ2-3; 7 bases are a match to TRBD2. The J segment lost 2 bases and the V segment lost 4 bases, leaving 7 bases of the junction unmatched. This CDR3 has 15 residues. The germline gives CDR1 SGHRS, CDR2 YFSETQ. The DNA of the CDR3 is TGCGCCAGCAGCGCCCTAGCGGTCTCCACAGATACGCAGTATTTT. Translation: CASSALAVSTDTQYF.

The J gene is TRBJ1-1, the V gene TRBV6-5, with a weak D call TRBD1 (6 bases). Germline V gives CDR1 MNHEY, CDR2 SVGAGI. V lost 5 bases, J lost 11 bases, and 18 bases lay in between. This CDR3 is built from 13 residues. The CDR3 sequence: CASSEYREMYAFF. Written as DNA, the CDR3 is TGTGCCAGCAGTGAGTACAGGGAAATGTACGCTTTCTTT.

The rearrangement uses TRBV6-5 and TRBJ2-1; tentatively, D is TRBD2 (5 bases). Germline values: CDR1 MNHEY, CDR2 SVGAGI. This CDR3 is built from 13 residues. V lost 6 bases and J 0 bases, leaving 6 bases between the germline ends. The CDR3 protein is CASRGSSYNEQFF. DNA for the CDR3: TGTGCCAGCAGGGGGAGCTCCTACAATGAGCAGTTCTTC.

The V gene is TRBV19, the J gene TRBJ2-1; D gene unclear. The V end was cut by 4 bases, the J end by 4 bases, with 8 bases between. Germline V CDR1 and CDR2: LNHDA, SQIVND (reference sequence). The CDR3 has 13 amino acids. The CDR3 DNA reads TGTGCCAGTAGTACCCCTAGGTACAATGAGCAGTTCTTC. It translates to CASSTPRYNEQFF. The whole variable domain, remainder taken from reference TRBV19 and TRBJ2-1, is DGGITQSPKYLFRKEGQNVTLSCEQNLNHDAMYWYRQDPGQGLRLIYYSQIVNDFQKGDIAEGYSVSREKKESFPLTVTSAQKNPTAFYLCASSTPRYNEQFFGPGTRLTVL.

The chain is built from TRBV27 and TRBJ1-4, with D perhaps TRBD1 (5 bases). Trimming took off 4 bases at V and 7 bases at J, with 16 bases between the two ends. This CDR3 comprises 15 residues. Germline V gene data show CDR1 as MNHEY and CDR2 as SMNVEV (reference sequence). CDR3 residues: CASSWGGGGREKLFF. DNA of the CDR3: TGTGCCAGCAGTTGGGGTGGGGGGGGACGTGAAAAACTGTTTTTT.

This clone is categorized as medium-sized. V gene TRBV2 combines with J gene TRBJ2-3, with 14 bases lining up with TRBD2. CDR3 size: 15 residues. V lost 4 bases and J lost 6; bases outside the gene matches: 3. Germline V lookup: CDR1 SNHLY, CDR2 FYNNEI. CDR3 nucleotide sequence: TGTGCCAGCAGTGGGACTAGCGGGAGGCGGGATACGCAGTATTTT. It is translated as CASSGTSGRRDTQYF.

This rearrangement joins TRBV25-1 to TRBJ2-7; D is uncertain. Germline loops: CDR1 MGHDK, CDR2 SYGVNS. The CDR3 has 15 amino acids. Deletions cut 2 bases from V and 3 bases from J, with 14 bases between. The CDR3 here is CASSEGVVRNYEQYF. CDR3 coding DNA: TGTGCCAGCAGTGAAGGTGTTGTCAGAAACTACGAGCAGTACTTC.

This clone was counted a few times. V gene TRBV30 combines with J gene TRBJ2-3; D uncertain. Trimming removed 4 bases from V and 2 bases from J, with 13 bases in between. The germline gives CDR1 GTSNPN, CDR2 SVGIG (reference sequence). There are 14 residues in the CDR3. CDR3 bases: TGTGCCTGGATGACAATACCCTCCACAGATACGCAGTATTTT. Encoded protein: CAWMTIPSTDTQYF.

This chain links TRBV5-4 with TRBJ1-1; the match to TRBD1 covers 8 bases. The ends lost 3 bases at V and 7 bases at J; junction bases unmatched: 8. The CDR3 spans 14 residues. Germline V gene sequence: CDR1 SGHNT, CDR2 YYREEE (reference sequence). CDR3 region: CASSSKGQAFEAFF. CDR3 nucleotides: TGTGCCAGCAGCTCCAAGGGACAGGCCTTTGAAGCTTTCTTT.

This clone was detected a few times. This chain joins TRBV13 and TRBJ2-3; TRBD1 agrees at 7 bases. Trimming removed 8 bases from V and 3 bases from J; junction bases left unmatched: 11. This CDR3 region has 15 residues. Germline assignment: CDR1 PRHDT and CDR2 FYEKMQ (reference sequence). In DNA, the CDR3 is TGTGCCAGCGACTCCAACAGGGGCCCGACAGATACGCAGTATTTT. Translation: CASDSNRGPTDTQYF.

The genes are TRBV5-1 and TRBJ1-2; 9 bases line up with TRBD1. Looked up from germline, CDR1 is SGHRS and CDR2 is YFSETQ. Trimming at V came to 0 bases and at J to 7 bases, leaving 4 bases not matched to a gene. The CDR3 spans 14 residues. CDR3 bases: TGCGCCAGCAGCTTGGAGCGACAGGGGGGTGGCTACACCTTC. Residues: CASSLERQGGGYTF.

The J gene is TRBJ1-1, the V gene TRBV6-5; the D gene is possibly TRBD1 (5 bases). Germline CDR1 reads MNHEY; CDR2 reads SVGAGI. The CDR3 has 12 amino acids. Trimming left V 5 bases short and J 7 bases short, with 11 bases between. The DNA of the CDR3 is TGTGCCAGCAGTACCCGGACATATGAAGCTTTCTTT. Its protein is CASSTRTYEAFF.

The chain joins TRBV5-1 to TRBJ2-2; 9 bases match TRBD2. J gave up 6 bases and V 0 bases, and 6 bases lay outside the gene matches. Germline-derived CDR1 and CDR2 are SGHRS and YFSETQ. This CDR3 contains 16 residues. CDR3 nucleotides: TGCGCCAGCAGCTTGGAGGGTAGCGGGAGCGCCGGGGAGCTGTTTTTT. This codes for CASSLEGSGSAGELFF.

The chain joins TRBV4-2 to TRBJ1-1; D gene uncertain. Germline V gene lookup returns CDR1 LGHNA and CDR2 YNFKEQ. V dropped 0 bases and J dropped 2 bases, with 10 bases sitting between them. The CDR3 totals 15 residues. The DNA of the CDR3 is TGTGCCAGCAGCCAAGACGGCAGGCCTAACACTGAAGCTTTCTTT. It translates to CASSQDGRPNTEAFF.

V is TRBV27 and J is TRBJ2-7; 7 nucleotides match TRBD1. J was trimmed by 1 base and V by 5 bases; bases with no gene match: 8. The CDR3 extends over 15 amino acids. The V gene's germline CDR1 is MNHEY and CDR2 SMNVEV (reference sequence). CDR3 region: CASSPHRDSSYEQYV. The CDR3 coding sequence is TGTGCCAGCAGTCCCCACCGGGACAGTTCCTACGAGCAGTACGTC.

This clone was recorded a few times. The chain uses TRBV7-9 and TRBJ2-3; TRBD1 matches 8 bases. The J segment lost 2 bases and the V segment lost 5 bases, leaving 9 bases of the junction unmatched. The CDR3 is made up of 16 amino acids. CDR1 SEHNR and CDR2 FQNEAQ come from the germline V gene (reference sequence). The CDR3 sequence is CASSLYRTGPTDTQYF. DNA of the CDR3: TGTGCCAGCAGCCTATATCGGACAGGGCCCACAGATACGCAGTATTTT.

This chain uses TRBV28 with TRBJ2-3, with 12 bases fitting TRBD1. This CDR3 region has 17 residues. Germline trimming cut 4 bases from V and 2 bases from J; bases unmatched to any gene: 7. CDR1 is MDHEN and CDR2 is SYDVKM in the germline V gene. CDR3 sequence (DNA): TGTGCCAGCAGTTCCCGGGACAGGGGGCCGTACACAGATACGCAGTATTTT. Its protein is CASSSRDRGPYTDTQYF.